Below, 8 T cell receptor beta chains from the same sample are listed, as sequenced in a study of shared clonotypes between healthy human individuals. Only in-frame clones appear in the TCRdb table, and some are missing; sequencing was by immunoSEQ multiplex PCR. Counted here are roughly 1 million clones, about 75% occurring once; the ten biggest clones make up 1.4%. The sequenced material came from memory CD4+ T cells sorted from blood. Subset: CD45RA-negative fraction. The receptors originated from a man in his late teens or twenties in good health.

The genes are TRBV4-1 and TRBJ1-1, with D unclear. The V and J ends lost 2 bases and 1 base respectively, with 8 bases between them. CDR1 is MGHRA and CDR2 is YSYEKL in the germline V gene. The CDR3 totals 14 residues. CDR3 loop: CASSQQIKNTEAFF. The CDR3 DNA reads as TGCGCCAGCAGCCAACAAATTAAGAACACTGAAGCTTTCTTT.

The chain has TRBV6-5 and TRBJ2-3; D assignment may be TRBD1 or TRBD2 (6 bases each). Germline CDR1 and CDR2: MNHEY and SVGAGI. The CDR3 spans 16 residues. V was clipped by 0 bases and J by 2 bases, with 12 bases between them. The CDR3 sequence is CASSYSGGLYTDTQYF. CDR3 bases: TGTGCCAGCAGTTACTCAGGGGGGCTATACACAGATACGCAGTATTTT.

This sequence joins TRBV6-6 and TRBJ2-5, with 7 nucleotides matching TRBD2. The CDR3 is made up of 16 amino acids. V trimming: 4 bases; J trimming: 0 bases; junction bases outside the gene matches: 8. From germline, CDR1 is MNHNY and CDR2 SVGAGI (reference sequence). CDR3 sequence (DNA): TGTGCCAGCAGTTGGGACCCCGCGGGGGACCAAGAGACCCAGTACTTC. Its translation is CASSWDPAGDQETQYF.

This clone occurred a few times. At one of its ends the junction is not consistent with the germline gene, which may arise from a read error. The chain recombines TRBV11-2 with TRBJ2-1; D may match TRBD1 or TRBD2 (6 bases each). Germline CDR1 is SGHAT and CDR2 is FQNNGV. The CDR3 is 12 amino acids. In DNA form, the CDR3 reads TGTGCCAGCAGCCCCACCGGGGGCGAGAGAATCTTC. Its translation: CASSPTGGERIF.

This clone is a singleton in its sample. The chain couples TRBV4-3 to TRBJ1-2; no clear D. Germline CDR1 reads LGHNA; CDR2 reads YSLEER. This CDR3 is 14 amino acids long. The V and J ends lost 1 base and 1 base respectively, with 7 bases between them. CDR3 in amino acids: CASSQGSYNYGYTF. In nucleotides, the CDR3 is TGCGCCAGCAGCCAAGGCTCCTATAACTATGGCTACACCTTC.

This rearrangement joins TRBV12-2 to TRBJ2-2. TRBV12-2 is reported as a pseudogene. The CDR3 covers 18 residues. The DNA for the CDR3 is TGTGCAAGTCGCTTAGTATTCGATGGGACCATCAACACCGGGGAGCTGTTTTTT. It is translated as CASRLVFDGTINTGELFF.

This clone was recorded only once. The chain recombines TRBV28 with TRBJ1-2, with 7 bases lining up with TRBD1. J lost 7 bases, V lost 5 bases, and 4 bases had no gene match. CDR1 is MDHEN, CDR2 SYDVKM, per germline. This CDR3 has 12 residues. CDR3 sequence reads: CASSVRGGGYTF. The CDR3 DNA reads TGTGCCAGCAGTGTCAGGGGGGGTGGCTACACCTTC.

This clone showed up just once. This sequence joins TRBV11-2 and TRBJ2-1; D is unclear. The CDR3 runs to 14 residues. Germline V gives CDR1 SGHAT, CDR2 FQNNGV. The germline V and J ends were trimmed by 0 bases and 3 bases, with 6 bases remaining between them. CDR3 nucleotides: TGTGCCAGCAGCTTAGAGGGATTCTACAATGAGCAGTTCTTC. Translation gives CASSLEGFYNEQFF.